This TCR beta chain was recorded in a study of OX40 agonist ivuxolimab in advanced cancers. With regard to the full study: Ivuxolimab was an agonistic, fully human IgG2 monoclonal antibody directed against OX40 (CD134), a costimulatory receptor. Intravenous ivuxolimab was administered to patients every 2 weeks at six dose levels: 0.01, 0.1, 0.3, 1.5, 3 and 10 mg/kg. Of the roughly 53 patients in dose escalation, around 19 had hepatocellular carcinoma, about 15 had melanoma, 9 had renal cell carcinoma and 9 had head and neck cancer. A male proportion of almost 85% and a mean age of about 60 years, ranging from roughly 23 to 85, were recorded for the dose-escalation cohort. Prior anti-PD-1, anti-PD-L1 or anti-CTLA-4 therapy was permitted, and 40% to 50% of dose-escalation patients had received checkpoint inhibitors. Three dose-escalation patients achieved partial responses, one with hepatocellular carcinoma and two with cutaneous melanoma. The point of sequencing TCRbeta in the periphery was to test whether ivuxolimab changed TCR sequence diversity and drove clonal T-cell expansion. The paper describes the monotherapy dose-escalation part (N of about 54 patients) of the phase I trial of ivuxolimab. Overall study outcomes, separate from this receptor: At doses of 0.1 to 3.0 mg/kg, clonal expansion of both CD4+ and CD8+ T cells in blood was seen between baseline and week 6. Low levels of normalized T-cell clonal expansion were also seen in some patients who did not respond. After ivuxolimab, CD8+ T cells had more expanded clones than CD4+ T cells on average. In the 0.1-3.0 mg/kg groups, partial responders had among the lowest normalized peripheral clonal expansion, particularly in CD8+ T cells. The antigen specificity of the clonally expanded peripheral T cells was not determined.

Notes on this clone: Its antigen specificity is not known. No base-level quality is on record; no much larger clone is a single base apart.

Genomic DNA was extracted from sorted cells for sequencing of the TCRbeta CDR3 region. TCRbeta CDR3 regions were sequenced using the immunoSEQ Assay. TCRdb retrieved this table from immuneACCESS and kept in-frame rearrangements only. Not all clones are present; in checked studies, unresolved V genes account for under half, and no reason is known for the remainder. A total of more than 55,000 clones appear in this sample, around 90% of them only once. The ten largest clones take up 8.5% to 14% of the sample. Spanning cysteine to phenylalanine, the CDR3 consists of 16 amino acids. The sequence is cut down to CDR3 DNA, 48 bases in frame from base 1. V lost 5 bases and J lost 7 bases, and the count of bases not matched to a germline gene is 9. Looking up the germline V gene (reference sequence) yields CDR1 PRHDT and CDR2 FYEKMQ. The trial excluded patients who had a history of autoimmune disease or who were on systemic immunosuppression. Peripheral blood for TCR sequencing was collected from all dose cohorts at baseline, on cycle 4 day 1, and on cycle 7 day 1. Samples were obtained from an open-label, multicenter, first-in-human phase I dose-escalation trial of ivuxolimab. Adults with locally advanced or metastatic melanoma, renal cell, hepatocellular, or head and neck squamous cell carcinoma were enrolled in the trial. Before TCR sequencing, CD4+ T cells and CD8+ T cells were sorted from peripheral blood as separate populations.

The source is an adult with an advanced solid tumor such as melanoma, head and neck, liver or kidney cancer. Recombination connected TRBV13 to TRBJ2-1; the central 12 bases match TRBD2. The sample here was CD4+ or CD8+ T cells sorted from blood, taken in a trial of the OX40 agonist ivuxolimab. The sequence in DNA is TGTGCCAGCAGCGAGACTAGCGGGGGCCCTAAAAATGAGCAGTTCTTC. This is translated as CASSETSGGPKNEQFF.